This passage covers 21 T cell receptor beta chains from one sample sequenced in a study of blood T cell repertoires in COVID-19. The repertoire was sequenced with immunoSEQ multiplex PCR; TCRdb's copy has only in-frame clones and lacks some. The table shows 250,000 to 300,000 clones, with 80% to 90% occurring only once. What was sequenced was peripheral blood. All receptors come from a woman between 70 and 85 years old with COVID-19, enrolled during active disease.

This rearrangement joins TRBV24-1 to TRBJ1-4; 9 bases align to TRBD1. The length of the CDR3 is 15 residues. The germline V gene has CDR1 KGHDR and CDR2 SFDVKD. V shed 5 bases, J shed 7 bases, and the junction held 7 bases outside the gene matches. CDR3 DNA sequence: TGTGCCACCAGTGTTAACAGGGGGCGCAGTGAAAAACTGTTTTTT. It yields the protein CATSVNRGRSEKLFF.

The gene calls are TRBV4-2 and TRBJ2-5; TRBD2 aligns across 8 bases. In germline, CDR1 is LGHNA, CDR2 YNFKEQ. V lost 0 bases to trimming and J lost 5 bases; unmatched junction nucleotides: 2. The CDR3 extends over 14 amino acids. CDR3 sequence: CASSQDGGGETQYF. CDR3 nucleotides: TGTGCCAGCAGCCAAGATGGCGGGGGGGAGACCCAGTACTTC.

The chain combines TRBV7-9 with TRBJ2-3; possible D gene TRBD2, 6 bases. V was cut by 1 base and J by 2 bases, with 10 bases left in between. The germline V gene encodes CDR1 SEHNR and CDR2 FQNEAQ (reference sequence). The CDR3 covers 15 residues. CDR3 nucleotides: TGTGCCAGCAGCTTAGGACTAGTGAACACAGATACGCAGTATTTT. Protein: CASSLGLVNTDTQYF.

CDR3 in amino acids: CASSFNAGNTGELFF. CDR3 nucleotide sequence: TGCGCCAGCAGCTTTAATGCGGGAAACACCGGGGAGCTGTTTTTT. The gene calls are TRBV5-1 and TRBJ2-2; possibly TRBD2 for D (6 bases). This CDR3 has 15 amino acids. The germline CDR1 and CDR2 sequences are SGHRS and YFSETQ. Trimming left V 2 bases short and J 2 bases short, with 10 bases between. Full variable domain (remainder filled in from reference TRBV5-1 and TRBJ2-2): KAGVTQTPRYLIKTRGQQVTLSCSPISGHRSVSWYQQTPGQGLQFLFEYFSETQRNKGNFPGRFSGRQFSNSRSEMNVSTLELGDSALYLCASSFNAGNTGELFFGEGSRLTVL.

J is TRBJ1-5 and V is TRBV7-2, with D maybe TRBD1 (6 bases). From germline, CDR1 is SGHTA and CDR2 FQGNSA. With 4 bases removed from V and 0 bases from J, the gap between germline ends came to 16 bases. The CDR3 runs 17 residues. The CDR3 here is CASSWGRGLYSNQPQHF. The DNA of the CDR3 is TGTGCCAGCAGCTGGGGGCGCGGGCTCTATAGCAATCAGCCCCAGCATTTT.

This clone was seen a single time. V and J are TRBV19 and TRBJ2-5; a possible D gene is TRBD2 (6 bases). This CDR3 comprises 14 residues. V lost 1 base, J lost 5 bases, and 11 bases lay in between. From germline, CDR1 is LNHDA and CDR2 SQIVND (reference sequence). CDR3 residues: CASSIVGLAETQYF. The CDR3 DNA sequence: TGTGCCAGTAGTATAGTGGGTCTAGCGGAGACCCAGTACTTC.

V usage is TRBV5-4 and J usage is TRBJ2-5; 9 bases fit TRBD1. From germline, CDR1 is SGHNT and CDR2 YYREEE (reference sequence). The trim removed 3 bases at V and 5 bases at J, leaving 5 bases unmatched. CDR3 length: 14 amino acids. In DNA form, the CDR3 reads TGTGCCAGCAGCTCTCGGGACAGGGAGGAGACCCAGTACTTC. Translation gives CASSSRDREETQYF.

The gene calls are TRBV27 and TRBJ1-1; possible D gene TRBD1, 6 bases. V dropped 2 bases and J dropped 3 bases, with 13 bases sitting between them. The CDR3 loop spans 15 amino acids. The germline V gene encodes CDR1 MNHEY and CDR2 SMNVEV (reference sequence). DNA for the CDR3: TGTGCCAGCAGTTTACTGCCGGGACACGACACTGAAGCTTTCTTT. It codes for CASSLLPGHDTEAFF.

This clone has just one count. CDR3 in amino acids: CASSVSGELFF. The CDR3 nucleotides are TGTGCCAGCAGTGTCAGTGGGGAGCTGTTTTTT. The chain employs TRBV2 and TRBJ2-2; D call uncertain. CDR1 and CDR2 (germline): SNHLY, FYNNEI. This CDR3 has 11 amino acids. V was trimmed by 4 bases and J by 8 bases, leaving 5 bases between them.

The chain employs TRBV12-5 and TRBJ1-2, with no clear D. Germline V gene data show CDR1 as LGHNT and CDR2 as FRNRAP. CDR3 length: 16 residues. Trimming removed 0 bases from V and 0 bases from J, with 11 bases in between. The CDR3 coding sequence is TGTGCTAGTGGTTTGGTACTTCGAGAGGCTAACTATGGCTACACCTTC. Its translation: CASGLVLREANYGYTF.

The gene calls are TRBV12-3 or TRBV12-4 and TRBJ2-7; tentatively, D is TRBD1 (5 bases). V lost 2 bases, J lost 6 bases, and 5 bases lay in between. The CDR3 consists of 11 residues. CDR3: CASSLRGEQYF. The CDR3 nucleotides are TGTGCCAGCAGTTTAAGGGGCGAGCAGTACTTC.

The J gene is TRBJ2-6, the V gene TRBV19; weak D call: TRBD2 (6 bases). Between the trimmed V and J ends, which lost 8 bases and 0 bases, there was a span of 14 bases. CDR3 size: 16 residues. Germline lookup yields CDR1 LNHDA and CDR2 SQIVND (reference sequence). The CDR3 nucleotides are TGTGCCAGTTATGGAGGGAGGAACTCTGGGGCCAACGTCCTGACTTTC. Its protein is CASYGGRNSGANVLTF.

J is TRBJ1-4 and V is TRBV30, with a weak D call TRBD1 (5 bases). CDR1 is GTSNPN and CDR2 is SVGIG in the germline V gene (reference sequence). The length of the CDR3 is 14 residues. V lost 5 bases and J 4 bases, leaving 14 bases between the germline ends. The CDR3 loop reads CAWSPQGINEKLFF. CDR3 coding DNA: TGTGCCTGGTCGCCTCAGGGCATTAATGAAAAACTGTTTTTT. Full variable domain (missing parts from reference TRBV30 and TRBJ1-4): SQTIHQWPATLVQPVGSPLSLECTVEGTSNPNLYWYRQAAGRGLQLLFYSVGIGQISSEVPQNLSASRPQDRQFILSSKKLLLSDSGFYLCAWSPQGINEKLFFGSGTQLSVL.

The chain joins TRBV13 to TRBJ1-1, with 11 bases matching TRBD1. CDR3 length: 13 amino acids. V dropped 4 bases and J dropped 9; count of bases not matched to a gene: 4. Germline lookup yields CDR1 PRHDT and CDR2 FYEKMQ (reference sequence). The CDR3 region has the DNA TGTGCCAGCAGCTCAGGGACAGGGGGGAAAGCTTTCTTT. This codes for CASSSGTGGKAFF.

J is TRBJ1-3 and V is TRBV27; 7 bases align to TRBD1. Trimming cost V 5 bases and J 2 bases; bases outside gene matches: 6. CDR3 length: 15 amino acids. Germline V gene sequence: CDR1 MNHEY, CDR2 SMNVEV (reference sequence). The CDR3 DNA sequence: TGTGCCAGCAGTCTTACAGGGGAAGCTGGAAACACCATATATTTT. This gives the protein CASSLTGEAGNTIYF.

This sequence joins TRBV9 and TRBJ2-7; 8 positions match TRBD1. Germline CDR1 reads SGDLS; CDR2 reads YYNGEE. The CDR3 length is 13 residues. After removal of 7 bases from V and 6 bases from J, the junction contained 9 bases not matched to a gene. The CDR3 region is CASSTGGGGEQYF. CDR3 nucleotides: TGTGCCAGCTCCACAGGGGGAGGCGGCGAGCAGTACTTC.

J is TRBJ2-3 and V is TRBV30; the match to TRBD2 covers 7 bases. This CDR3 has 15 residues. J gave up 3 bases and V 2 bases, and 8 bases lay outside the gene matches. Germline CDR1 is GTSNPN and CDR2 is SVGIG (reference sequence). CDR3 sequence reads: CAWSRRWGGTDTQYF. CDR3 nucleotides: TGTGCCTGGAGTAGGAGGTGGGGGGGGACAGATACGCAGTATTTT.

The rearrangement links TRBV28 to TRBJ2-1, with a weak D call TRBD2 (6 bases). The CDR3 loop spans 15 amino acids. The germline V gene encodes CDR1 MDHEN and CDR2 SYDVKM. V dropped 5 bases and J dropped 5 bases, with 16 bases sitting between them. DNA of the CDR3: TGTGCCAGCAGTCCCCGCAGCGGGTGGGACAATGAGCAGTTCTTC. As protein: CASSPRSGWDNEQFF.

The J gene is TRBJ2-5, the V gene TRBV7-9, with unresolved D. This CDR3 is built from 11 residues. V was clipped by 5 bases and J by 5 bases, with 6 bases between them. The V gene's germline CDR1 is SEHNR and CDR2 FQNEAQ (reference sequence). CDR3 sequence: CASSPGETQYF. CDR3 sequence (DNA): TGTGCCAGCAGCCCCGGGGAGACCCAGTACTTC.

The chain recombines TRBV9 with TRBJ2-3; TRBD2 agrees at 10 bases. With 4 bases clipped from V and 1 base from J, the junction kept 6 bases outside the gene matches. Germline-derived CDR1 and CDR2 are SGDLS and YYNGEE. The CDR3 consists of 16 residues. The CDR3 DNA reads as TGTGCCAGCAGCCCCCAAACTAGCGGGGGCACAGATACGCAGTATTTT. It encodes CASSPQTSGGTDTQYF.

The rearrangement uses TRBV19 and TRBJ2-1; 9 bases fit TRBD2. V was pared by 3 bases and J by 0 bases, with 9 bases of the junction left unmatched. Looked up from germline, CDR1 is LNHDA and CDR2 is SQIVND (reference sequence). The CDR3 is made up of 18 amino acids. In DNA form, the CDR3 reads TGTGCCAGTAGTATCCCCCCCCTAGCGGGGAGCTCCTACAATGAGCAGTTCTTC. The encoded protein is CASSIPPLAGSSYNEQFF.